Listed below are T cell receptor beta chains from one sample, sequenced in a study of cytomegalovirus exposure and HLA in healthy donors. The method was immunoSEQ multiplex PCR; TCRdb's version includes in-frame clones alone and lacks a portion of them. The table has 150,000 to 200,000 clones, around 88% seen once. Sequencing used PBMCs. These receptors were taken from a woman under 30 in good health and CMV-seronegative. Both conserved end residues are part of each CDR3. The D gene is left open where the match is weak. Clone size appears in some rows only: once, few, many, or a class for an expanded clone.

D,J,V,size,CDR3,DNA
-,TRBJ1-5,TRBV5-5,-,CASSLPGSNQPQHF,TGTGCCAGCAGCTTACCGGGATCCAATCAGCCCCAGCATTTT
-,TRBJ2-7,TRBV7-3,-,CASSQRGGQPYEQYF,TGTGCCAGCAGCCAACGTGGGGGACAACCCTACGAGCAGTACTTC
-,TRBJ1-2,TRBV6-5,-,CASSWAEGGYTF,TGTGCCAGCAGTTGGGCAGAGGGTGGCTACACCTTC
-,TRBJ1-1,TRBV2,-,CASSEGRGTEAFF,TGTGCCAGCAGTGAAGGACGAGGCACTGAAGCTTTCTTT
TRBD2,TRBJ2-1,TRBV11-2,-,CASSLHFRGGDEQFF,TGTGCCAGCAGCTTACATTTTCGGGGAGGGGATGAGCAGTTCTTC
-,TRBJ2-2,TRBV5-1,-,CASSLVLSGELFF,TGCGCCAGCAGCTTGGTACTCTCCGGGGAGCTGTTTTTT
-,TRBJ2-7,TRBV6-5,-,CASSSPQGNPYEQYF,TGTGCCAGCAGTTCGCCCCAGGGAAATCCCTACGAGCAGTACTTC
TRBD1,TRBJ2-2,TRBV7-3,once,CASSDGQATGELFF,TGTGCCAGCAGCGACGGACAGGCCACCGGGGAGCTGTTTTTT
-,TRBJ2-3,TRBV4-2,-,CASSLTTTDTQYF,TGTGCCAGCAGCCTCACAACGACAGATACGCAGTATTTT
TRBD2,TRBJ2-3,TRBV9,-,CASSAYRTSGGSTDTQYF,TGTGCCAGCAGCGCGTACCGGACTAGCGGGGGAAGCACAGATACGCAGTATTTT
TRBD1,TRBJ1-1,TRBV10-1,-,CASSEGQGPTEAFF,TGCGCCAGCAGTGAGGGACAGGGGCCCACTGAAGCTTTCTTT
-,TRBJ2-7,TRBV27,-,CASSHRSPYEQYF,TGTGCCAGCAGTCACAGGTCTCCTTACGAGCAGTACTTC
-,TRBJ2-7,TRBV7-9,-,CASSPRQVTYEQYF,TGTGCCAGCAGCCCCAGACAGGTTACCTACGAGCAGTACTTC
TRBD1,TRBJ1-2,TRBV30,-,CAWGPRGRINYGYTF,TGTGCCTGGGGACCCAGGGGGCGGATTAACTATGGCTACACCTTC
TRBD1,TRBJ1-5,TRBV7-2,-,CASSAQGVYNQPQHF,TGTGCCAGCAGCGCACAGGGGGTCTACAATCAGCCCCAGCATTTT
-,TRBJ2-7,TRBV9,-,CASSVAQRPTYEQYF,TGTGCCAGCAGCGTAGCCCAGCGGCCAACCTACGAGCAGTACTTC
TRBD2,TRBJ2-7,TRBV10-3,-,CAIQATSGSGQYF,TGTGCCATTCAGGCGACTAGCGGCTCGGGGCAGTACTTC
-,TRBJ1-3,TRBV27,-,CASSRTGTGNTIYF,TGTGCCAGCAGTCGCACAGGGACTGGAAACACCATATATTTT
-,TRBJ2-7,TRBV4-1,-,CASSQAISYEQYF,TGCGCCAGCAGCCAGGCCATTTCCTACGAGCAGTACTTC
TRBD2,TRBJ2-3,TRBV5-1,-,CASSQGTSGSTDTQYF,TGCGCCAGCAGCCAGGGGACTAGCGGGAGCACAGATACGCAGTATTTT
-,TRBJ1-1,TRBV30,-,CAWSYSGNTEAFF,TGTGCCTGGAGCTATAGCGGGAACACTGAAGCTTTCTTT
TRBD2,TRBJ2-1,TRBV9,once,CASSAPGDYRYNEQFF,TGTGCCAGCAGCGCTCCTGGGGACTATCGATACAATGAGCAGTTCTTC
-,TRBJ2-7,TRBV5-4,-,CASSRGRDYEQYF,TGTGCCAGCAGCCGAGGTCGAGACTACGAGCAGTACTTC